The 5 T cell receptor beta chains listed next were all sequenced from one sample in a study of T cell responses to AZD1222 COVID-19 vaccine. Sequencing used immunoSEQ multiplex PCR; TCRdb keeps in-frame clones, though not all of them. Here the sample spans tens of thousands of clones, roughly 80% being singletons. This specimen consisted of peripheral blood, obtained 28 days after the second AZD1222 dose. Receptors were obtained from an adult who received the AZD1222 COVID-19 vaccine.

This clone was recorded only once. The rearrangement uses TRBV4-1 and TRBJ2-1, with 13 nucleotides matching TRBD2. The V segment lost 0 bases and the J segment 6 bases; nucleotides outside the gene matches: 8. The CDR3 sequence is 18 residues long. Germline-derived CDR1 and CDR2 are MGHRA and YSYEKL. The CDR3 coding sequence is TGCGCCAGCAGCCAAGAACGACCCGGGACTAGCGGGGTCAATGAGCAGTTCTTC. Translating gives CASSQERPGTSGVNEQFF.

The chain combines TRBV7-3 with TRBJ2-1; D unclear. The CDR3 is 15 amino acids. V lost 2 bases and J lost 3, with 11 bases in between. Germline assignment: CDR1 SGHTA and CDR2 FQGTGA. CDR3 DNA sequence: TGTGCCAGCAGCTTAGGACCAACGGGCTACAATGAGCAGTTCTTC. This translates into CASSLGPTGYNEQFF.

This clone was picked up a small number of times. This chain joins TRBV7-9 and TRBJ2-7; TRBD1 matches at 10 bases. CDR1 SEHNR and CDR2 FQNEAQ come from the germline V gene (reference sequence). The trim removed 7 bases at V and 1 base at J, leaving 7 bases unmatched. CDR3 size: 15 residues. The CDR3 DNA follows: TGTGCCAGCAACCGAGGGACAGGGGCTTCCTACGAGCAGTACTTC. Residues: CASNRGTGASYEQYF.

CDR3 in amino acids: CASSSPLAGGYEQYF. In nucleotides, the CDR3 is TGTGCCAGCAGTTCCCCACTAGCGGGGGGCTACGAGCAGTACTTC. The V gene is TRBV27, the J gene TRBJ2-7; 12 bases map to TRBD2. V lost 4 bases to trimming and J lost 3 bases; unmatched junction nucleotides: 4. The CDR3 has 15 amino acids. CDR1 and CDR2 from the germline V gene are MNHEY and SMNVEV (reference sequence).

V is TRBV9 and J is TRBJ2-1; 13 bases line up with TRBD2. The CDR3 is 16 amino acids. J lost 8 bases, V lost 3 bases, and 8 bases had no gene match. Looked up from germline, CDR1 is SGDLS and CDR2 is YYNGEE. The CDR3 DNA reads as TGTGCCAGCAGCGGGTCCGGACTAGCGGGGGCGGATGAGCAGTTCTTC. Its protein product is CASSGSGLAGADEQFF.